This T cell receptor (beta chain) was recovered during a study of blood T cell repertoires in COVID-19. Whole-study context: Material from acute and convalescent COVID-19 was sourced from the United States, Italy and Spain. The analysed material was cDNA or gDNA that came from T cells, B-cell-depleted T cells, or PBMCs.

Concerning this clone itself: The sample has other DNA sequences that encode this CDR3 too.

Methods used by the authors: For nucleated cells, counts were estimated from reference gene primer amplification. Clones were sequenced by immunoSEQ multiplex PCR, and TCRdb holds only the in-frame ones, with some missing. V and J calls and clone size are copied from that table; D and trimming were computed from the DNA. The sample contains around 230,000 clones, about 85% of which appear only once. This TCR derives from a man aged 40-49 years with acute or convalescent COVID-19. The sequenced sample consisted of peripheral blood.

The chain's CDR3 is CASSDSAGEQFF. CDR3 in DNA: TGTGCCAGCAGTGACTCGGCGGGTGAGCAGTTCTTC. V gene TRBV6-4 combines with J gene TRBJ2-1; perhaps TRBD2 as D (5 bases). V was shortened by 0 bases and J by 9 bases, with 6 bases between the two germline ends. Germline V gene lookup returns CDR1 MRHNA and CDR2 SNTAGT. This CDR3 is 12 amino acids long.